The 13 T cell receptor beta chains below were found in one sample sequenced in a study of cytomegalovirus exposure and HLA in healthy donors. With 60 Vbeta and 13 Jbeta primers, the PCR was carried out. Sequenced by immunoSEQ multiplex PCR; TCRdb stores in-frame clones only, minus some. The data contain 100,000 to 150,000 clones, around 8.5% of them singletons. Source material: PBMCs. The origin of the receptors is a man aged 35 to 55 in good health and CMV-seronegative.

The chain links TRBV2 to TRBJ2-5; D uncertain. The CDR3 runs to 12 residues. V lost 4 bases and J 3 bases, leaving 6 bases between the germline ends. The germline gives CDR1 SNHLY, CDR2 FYNNEI. CDR3 sequence reads: CASSVAKETQYF. The CDR3 DNA reads as TGTGCCAGCAGTGTTGCTAAAGAGACCCAGTACTTC.

The chain couples TRBV18 to TRBJ1-1; D perhaps matches TRBD1 (5 bases). The V end lost 4 bases, the J end lost 3 bases, and 21 bases lay between the germline ends. The CDR3 has 17 residues. Germline V lookup: CDR1 KGHSH, CDR2 LQKENI. Here the CDR3 reads CASSQSTGGLGDTEAFF. For the CDR3, the DNA is TGTGCCAGCTCACAGTCGACCGGAGGGCTAGGGGACACTGAAGCTTTCTTT.

A few counts support this clone. The CDR3 coding sequence is TGTGCCAGCAGCTTTGATTACAGGGGGAACGCCGAGCAGTACTTC. Protein product: CASSFDYRGNAEQYF. This sequence joins TRBV7-2 and TRBJ2-7; 8 bases are a match to TRBD1. Trimming took 3 bases from V and 6 from J; bases not matched to a gene: 10. The germline CDR1 and CDR2 sequences are SGHTA and FQGNSA. This CDR3 region has 15 residues.

The genes are TRBV15 and TRBJ2-7, with a weak D call TRBD2 (6 bases). The CDR3 is 16 residues long. The V and J ends lost 3 bases and 3 bases respectively, with 18 bases between them. Germline V gives CDR1 LNHNV, CDR2 YYDKDF (reference sequence). DNA for the CDR3: TGTGCCACCAGCAGCGCGGGACCCCCGTCAAGCTACGAGCAGTACTTC. It yields the protein CATSSAGPPSSYEQYF.

The rearrangement joins TRBV6-5 to TRBJ1-1; 8 nucleotides agree with TRBD1. The V gene's germline CDR1 is MNHEY and CDR2 SVGAGI. J gave up 5 bases and V 2 bases, and 1 base lay outside the gene matches. The CDR3 spans 13 residues. The CDR3 nucleotides read TGTGCCAGCAGTTACAGGACAGGGACTGAAGCTTTCTTT. This translates into CASSYRTGTEAFF.

This clone was seen only a few times. The rearrangement joins TRBV6-5 to TRBJ2-5; TRBD1 is a possible D gene (5 bases). The CDR3 contains 14 residues. Germline V CDR1 and CDR2: MNHEY, SVGAGI. Trimming took off 5 bases at V and 1 base at J, with 11 bases between the two ends. The CDR3 sequence is CASSLRQFQETQYF. In DNA, the CDR3 is TGTGCCAGCAGTCTCCGACAGTTCCAAGAGACCCAGTACTTC.

This chain links TRBV11-2 with TRBJ1-5, with D unclear. The V gene's germline CDR1 is SGHAT and CDR2 FQNNGV. The CDR3 spans 13 residues. V shed 1 base and J shed 6 bases, with 7 bases lying between them. CDR3: CASSLVPGQPQHF. CDR3 nucleotides: TGTGCCAGCAGCTTAGTTCCAGGTCAGCCCCAGCATTTT.

The chain joins TRBV5-1 to TRBJ2-5, with 9 bases matching TRBD2. After removal of 3 bases from V and 5 bases from J, the junction contained 8 bases not matched to a gene. The germline CDR1 and CDR2 sequences are SGHRS and YFSETQ. The CDR3 is 15 amino acids. CDR3 in DNA: TGCGCCAGCAGCTCCGAGTGGAGCGGGGGGGAGACCCAGTACTTC. Its protein product is CASSSEWSGGETQYF.

The table lists this clone with a few counts. The chain links TRBV14 to TRBJ2-1; D may be TRBD2 (5 bases). Trimming took off 0 bases at V and 9 bases at J, with 15 bases between the two ends. This CDR3 has 15 amino acids. CDR1 is SGHDN, CDR2 FVKESK, per germline. The CDR3, as DNA: TGTGCCAGCAGCCAAGATCTAGCCGGGTTCGGTGAGCAGTTCTTC. Its protein product is CASSQDLAGFGEQFF.

Only a few counts were recorded for this clone. The chain is built from TRBV6-6 and TRBJ2-7; D is uncertain. V shed 2 bases and J shed 6 bases, with 11 bases lying between them. There are 13 residues in the CDR3. CDR1 and CDR2 (germline): MNHNY, SVGAGI (reference sequence). The CDR3 region is CASSYGPVGEQYF. CDR3 nucleotides: TGTGCCAGCAGTTACGGGCCAGTGGGCGAGCAGTACTTC.

V usage is TRBV6-5 and J usage is TRBJ2-1; TRBD1 agrees at 11 bases. The CDR3 covers 15 residues. V trimming: 4 bases; J trimming: 6 bases; junction bases outside the gene matches: 5. Germline V gives CDR1 MNHEY, CDR2 SVGAGI. Written as DNA, the CDR3 is TGTGCCAGCAGTTTAGGACAGGGGGCTACCAATGAGCAGTTCTTC. It specifies CASSLGQGATNEQFF.

This clone was seen a few times. The chain has TRBV29-1 and TRBJ2-7; perhaps TRBD2 as D (5 bases). This CDR3 region has 11 residues. Germline V gene data show CDR1 as SQVTM and CDR2 as ANQGSEA. V shed 0 bases and J shed 11 bases, with 11 bases lying between them. The CDR3 region is CSVEDAGQEYF. CDR3 bases: TGCAGCGTTGAAGATGCGGGTCAGGAGTACTTC.

This clone was counted a few times. The gene calls are TRBV30 and TRBJ1-6, with D unclear. The germline V gene has CDR1 GTSNPN and CDR2 SVGIG (reference sequence). This CDR3 has 15 residues. Trimming took off 5 bases at V and 0 bases at J, with 11 bases between the two ends. This CDR3 reads CAWAPASSYNSPLHF. The CDR3 region has the DNA TGTGCCTGGGCCCCTGCGAGCTCCTATAATTCACCCCTCCACTTT. The full variable domain, its missing parts supplied by reference TRBV30 and TRBJ1-6, is SQTIHQWPATLVQPVGSPLSLECTVEGTSNPNLYWYRQAAGRGLQLLFYSVGIGQISSEVPQNLSASRPQDRQFILSSKKLLLSDSGFYLCAWAPASSYNSPLHFGNGTRLTVT.